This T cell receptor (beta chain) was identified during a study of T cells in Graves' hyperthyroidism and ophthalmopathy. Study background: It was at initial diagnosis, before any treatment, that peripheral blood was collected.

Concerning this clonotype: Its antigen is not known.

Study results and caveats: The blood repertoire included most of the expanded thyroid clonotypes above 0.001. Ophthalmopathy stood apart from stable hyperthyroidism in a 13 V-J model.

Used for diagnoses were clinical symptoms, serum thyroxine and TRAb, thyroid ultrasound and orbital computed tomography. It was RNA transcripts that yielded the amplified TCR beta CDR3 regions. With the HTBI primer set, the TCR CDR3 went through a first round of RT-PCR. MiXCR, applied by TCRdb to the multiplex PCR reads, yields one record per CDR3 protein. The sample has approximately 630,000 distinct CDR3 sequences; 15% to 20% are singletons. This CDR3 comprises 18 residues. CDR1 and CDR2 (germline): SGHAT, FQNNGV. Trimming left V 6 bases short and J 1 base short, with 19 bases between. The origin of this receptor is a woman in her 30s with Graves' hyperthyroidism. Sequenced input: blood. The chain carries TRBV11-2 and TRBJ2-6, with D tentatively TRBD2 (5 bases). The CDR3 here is CASRDLRDPGSGANVLTF. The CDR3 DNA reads TGTGCCAGCAGGGACTTAAGAGATCCGGGGTCTGGGGCCAACGTCCTGACTTTC.